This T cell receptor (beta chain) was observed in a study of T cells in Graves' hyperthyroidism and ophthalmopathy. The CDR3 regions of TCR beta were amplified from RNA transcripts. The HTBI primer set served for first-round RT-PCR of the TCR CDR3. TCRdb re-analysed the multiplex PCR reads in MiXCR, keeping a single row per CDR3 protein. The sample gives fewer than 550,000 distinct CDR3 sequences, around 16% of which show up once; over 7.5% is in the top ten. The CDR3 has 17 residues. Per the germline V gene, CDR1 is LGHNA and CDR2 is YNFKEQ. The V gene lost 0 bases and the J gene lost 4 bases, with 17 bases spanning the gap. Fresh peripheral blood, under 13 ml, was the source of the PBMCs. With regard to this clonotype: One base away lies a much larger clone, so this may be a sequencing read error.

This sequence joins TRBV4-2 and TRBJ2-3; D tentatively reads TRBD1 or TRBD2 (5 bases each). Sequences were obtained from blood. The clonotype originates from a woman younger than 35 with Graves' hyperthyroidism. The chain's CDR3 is CASSQDPDMGESDTQYF. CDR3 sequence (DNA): TGTGCCAGCAGCCAAGACCCGGACATGGGAGAGTCAGATACGCAGTATTTT.